This paragraph covers one T cell receptor beta chain sequence. What it binds is not known. TCRdb's table, derived via immunoSEQ multiplex PCR, lists solely in-frame clones and lacks some. Of roughly 54,000 clones listed, around 78% were seen once; the top ten hold 1.6%. This sample is part of a study of memory CD4+ T cells and cytomegalovirus serostatus. Looking at the study overall: This sample comes from healthy Belgian adults, roughly 9 CMV seropositive, 24 seronegative.

Single viable CD3+CD4+CD8-CD45RO+ cells were sorted as the memory CD4+ T cells. CDR3 length equals 14 residues. Germline V gene lookup returns CDR1 SGDLS and CDR2 YYNGEE. J lost 7 bases, V lost 3 bases, and 4 bases had no gene match. Broader study findings: Each of 60 to 80 CMV-associated TCRbeta sequences occurred in one to five individuals. A US-trained random forest predicted CMV serostatus with median AUC around 0.92.

This TCR was recovered from an adult in good health and CMV-seronegative. The specimen sequenced was memory CD4+ T cells from blood. The rearrangement joins TRBV9 to TRBJ2-7, with 13 positions matching TRBD2. The CDR3 is CASSALAGGREQYF. CDR3 bases: TGTGCCAGCAGCGCACTAGCGGGAGGGAGGGAGCAGTACTTC.